Sequencing of this TCR beta chain was carried out in a study of blood T cell repertoires in COVID-19. V shed 4 bases and J 7 bases; nucleotides not matched to a gene: 5. CDR1 SGHRS and CDR2 YFSETQ come from the germline V gene. The CDR3 has 14 residues. Profiled with immunoSEQ multiplex PCR; TCRdb holds only in-frame clones, not every one. The sample lists about 360,000 clones, around 87% seen once, with about 3% in the top ten. The receptor was derived from a human donor in a cohort sampled during active COVID-19. Sample: peripheral blood. This rearrangement joins TRBV5-1 to TRBJ1-6; 7 nucleotides agree with TRBD1. For the CDR3, the DNA is TGCGCCAGCAGCGCCCGGACAGGCAATTCACCCCTCCACTTT. Encoded protein: CASSARTGNSPLHF. Supplemented by reference TRBV5-1 and TRBJ1-6, the full variable domain reads KAGVTQTPRYLIKTRGQQVTLSCSPISGHRSVSWYQQTPGQGLQFLFEYFSETQRNKGNFPGRFSGRQFSNSRSEMNVSTLELGDSALYLCASSARTGNSPLHFGNGTRLTVT.